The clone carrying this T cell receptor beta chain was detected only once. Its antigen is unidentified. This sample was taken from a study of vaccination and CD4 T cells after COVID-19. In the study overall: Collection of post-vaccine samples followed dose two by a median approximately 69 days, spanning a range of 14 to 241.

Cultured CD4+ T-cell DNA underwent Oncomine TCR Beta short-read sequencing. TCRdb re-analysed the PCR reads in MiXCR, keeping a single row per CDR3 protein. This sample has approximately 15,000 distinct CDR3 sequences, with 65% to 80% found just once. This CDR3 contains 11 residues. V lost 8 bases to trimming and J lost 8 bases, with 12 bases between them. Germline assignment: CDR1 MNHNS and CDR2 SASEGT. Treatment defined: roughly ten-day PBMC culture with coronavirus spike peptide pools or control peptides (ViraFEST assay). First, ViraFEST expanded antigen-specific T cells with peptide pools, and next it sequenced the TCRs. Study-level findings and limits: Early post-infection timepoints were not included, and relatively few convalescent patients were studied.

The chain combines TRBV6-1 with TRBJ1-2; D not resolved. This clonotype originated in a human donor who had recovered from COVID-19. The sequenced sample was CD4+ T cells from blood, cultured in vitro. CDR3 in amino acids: CASRNIVGYTF. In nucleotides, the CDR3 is TGTGCCAGCCGAAACATAGTCGGCTACACCTTC.